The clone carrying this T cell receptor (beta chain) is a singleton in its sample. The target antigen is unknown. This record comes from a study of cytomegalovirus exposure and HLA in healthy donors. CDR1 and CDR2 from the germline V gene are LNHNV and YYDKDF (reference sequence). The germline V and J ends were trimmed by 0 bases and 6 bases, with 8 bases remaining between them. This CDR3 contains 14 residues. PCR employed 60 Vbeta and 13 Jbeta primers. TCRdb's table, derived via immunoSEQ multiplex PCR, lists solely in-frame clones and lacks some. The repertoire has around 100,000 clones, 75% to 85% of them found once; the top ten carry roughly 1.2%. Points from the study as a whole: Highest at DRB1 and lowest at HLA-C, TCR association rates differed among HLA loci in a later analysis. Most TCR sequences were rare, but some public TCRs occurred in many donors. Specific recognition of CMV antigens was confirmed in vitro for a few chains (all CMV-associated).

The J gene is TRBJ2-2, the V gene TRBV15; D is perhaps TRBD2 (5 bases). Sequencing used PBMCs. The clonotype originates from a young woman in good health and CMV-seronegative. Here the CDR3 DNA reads TGTGCCACCAGCAGAGATCGAGCGGCCGGGGAGCTGTTTTTT. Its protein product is CATSRDRAAGELFF. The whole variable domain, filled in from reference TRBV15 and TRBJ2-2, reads DAMVIQNPRYQVTQFGKPVTLSCSQTLNHNVMYWYQQKSSQAPKLLFHYYDKDFNNEADTPDNFQSRRPNTSFCFLDIRSPGLGDTAMYLCATSRDRAAGELFFGEGSRLTVL.